Detailed here is one T cell receptor beta chain. Using immunoSEQ multiplex PCR, the repertoire was profiled, and TCRdb retains in-frame clones only, with some absent. Here the sample spans about 980,000 clones, over 75% being singletons. Germline lookup yields CDR1 MDHEN and CDR2 SYDVKM. This CDR3 region has 12 residues. Trimming cost V 6 bases and J 8 bases, with 13 bases left between them. This sample is part of a study of shared clonotypes between healthy human individuals. The sequence was collected from a man younger than 30 in good health. The sequencing sample was made of memory CD4+ T cells sorted from blood. Subset of the sample: CD45RA-negative fraction. The V and J genes are TRBV28 and TRBJ1-2; D might be TRBD1 (5 bases). CDR3 loop: CASSGGSGGYTF. Here the CDR3 DNA reads TGTGCCAGCAGCGGGGGATCAGGGGGCTACACCTTC.